This is a list of T cell receptor beta chains from one sample in a study of T cell changes during pregnancy in multiple sclerosis. The method was immunoSEQ multiplex PCR; TCRdb's version includes in-frame clones alone and lacks a portion of them. Among tens of thousands of clones, around 90% were seen once, and the ten largest hold around 0.49%. The input for sequencing was CD4+ T cells from peripheral blood mononuclear cells, taken in the third trimester of pregnancy. The receptors derive from a female donor with multiple sclerosis, enrolled in a pregnancy study. Each CDR3 is given with its conserved first and last residue. Each record gives: V gene, J gene, clone size, CDR3 length, D gene, CDR3 DNA, CDR3 protein. D genes are given only for firm matches. Size is stated for part of the rows, as once, few or many counts, or as a class when the clone is expanded.

TRBV15	TRBJ1-2	NA	14	TRBD1	TGTGCCACCAGCTTGGGGACAGGCGGCTATGGCTACACCTTC	CATSLGTGGYGYTF
TRBV2	TRBJ1-6	NA	12	NA	TGTGCCAGTGGCGAAAAGGGGTCACCCCTCCACTTT	CASGEKGSPLHF
TRBV11-2	TRBJ1-5	once	16	NA	TGTGCCAGCAGCTCCGTTCGGGGAAATAGCAATCAGCCCCAGCATTTT	CASSSVRGNSNQPQHF
TRBV6-5	TRBJ2-4	NA	15	TRBD1	TGTGCCAGCAGGACAGGGTTGGGGGCCAAAAACATTCAGTACTTC	CASRTGLGAKNIQYF
TRBV5-1	TRBJ2-7	NA	16	TRBD2	TGCGCCAGCAGCTTCAACGGAGCGGGGGGGGCCTACGAGCAGTACTTC	CASSFNGAGGAYEQYF
TRBV10-3	TRBJ2-1	NA	13	NA	TGTGCCATAGGGACTCCTAAAATTAATGAGCAGTTCTTC	CAIGTPKINEQFF
TRBV12-5	TRBJ1-4	NA	14	NA	TGTGCTAGTGGTTTGGTACCGGAGATAGAAAAACTGTTTTTT	CASGLVPEIEKLFF
TRBV4-1	TRBJ2-2	NA	15	TRBD1	TGCGCCAGCAGCCTCAGACAGGGATACACCGGGGAGCTGTTTTTT	CASSLRQGYTGELFF
TRBV5-1	TRBJ1-6	NA	16	TRBD1	TGCGCCAGCAGCCCCAATCAGGGGGCGCGTAATTCACCCCTCCACTTT	CASSPNQGARNSPLHF
TRBV4-2	TRBJ1-1	NA	14	NA	TGTGCCAGCAGCCAAGTCATCGGGAACACTGAAGCTTTCTTT	CASSQVIGNTEAFF
TRBV5-1	TRBJ2-1	once	14	TRBD2	TGCGCCAGCAGCCCTAGCGGGGGGGCTAATGAGCAGTTCTTC	CASSPSGGANEQFF
TRBV6-1	TRBJ1-5	once	15	NA	TGTGCCAGCAGTGAAGCATGGGGGGGCAATCAGCCCCAGCATTTT	CASSEAWGGNQPQHF
TRBV7-6	TRBJ2-7	NA	15	TRBD1	TGTGCCAGCAGCTTAGATAGGGGACAGGGCTACGAGCAGTACTTC	CASSLDRGQGYEQYF
TRBV4-2	TRBJ1-5	NA	15	NA	TGTGCCAGCAGCCCAGGGGTCGGTAGCAATCAGCCCCAGCATTTT	CASSPGVGSNQPQHF
TRBV27	TRBJ1-2	NA	15	NA	TGTGCCAGCAGTATACAACAGGCGGGAGCGAGTGGCTACACCTTC	CASSIQQAGASGYTF
TRBV5-1	TRBJ1-1	NA	15	NA	TGCGCCAGCAGCTTGGTTAGCCCCCCGAACACTGAAGCTTTCTTT	CASSLVSPPNTEAFF
TRBV5-4	TRBJ2-7	NA	13	NA	TGTGCCAGCAGCCCCCAGGCTTCCTACGAGCAGTACTTC	CASSPQASYEQYF
TRBV5-3	TRBJ2-2	once	17	TRBD1	TGTGCCAGAAGGCCTCCCGGGACAGGGGAGAACACCGGGGAGCTGTTTTTT	CARRPPGTGENTGELFF
TRBV6-1	TRBJ2-2	NA	14	NA	TGTGCCAGCAGGGTGACAGGTCAACCCGGGGAGCTGTTTTTT	CASRVTGQPGELFF
TRBV19	TRBJ2-3	NA	14	TRBD1	TGTGCCAGTAGTACAGGGGGCGGCACAGATACGCAGTATTTT	CASSTGGGTDTQYF
TRBV6-4	TRBJ2-1	NA	13	TRBD2	TGTGCCAGCAGCCACCTAGCGGGAAATGAGCAGTTCTTC	CASSHLAGNEQFF
TRBV2	TRBJ1-4	NA	14	NA	TGTGCCAGCATCGCAGGGATGATTAATGAAAAACTGTTTTTT	CASIAGMINEKLFF
TRBV11-2	TRBJ2-5	NA	14	TRBD2	TGTGCCAGCAGCTTAGCGGGGGGGTTTGAGACCCAGTACTTC	CASSLAGGFETQYF
TRBV19	TRBJ2-7	many	13	NA	TGTGCCAGTAGCGGGGTGGCCTCCTACGAGCAGTACTTC	CASSGVASYEQYF
TRBV19	TRBJ1-5	NA	16	NA	TGTGCCAGTAGTATAGACCTCTACGGTTTCGATCAGCCCCAGCATTTT	CASSIDLYGFDQPQHF
TRBV18	TRBJ1-4	NA	15	NA	TGTGCCAGCTCACCACCGGGCCGTATAAATGAAAAACTGTTTTTT	CASSPPGRINEKLFF
TRBV7-2	TRBJ1-5	NA	13	NA	TGTGCCAGCAGCGTCCGGACAGATCAGCCCCAGCATTTT	CASSVRTDQPQHF
TRBV18	TRBJ1-5	NA	14	NA	TGTGCCAGCTCACCGGGGGGGAGCAATCAGCCCCAGCATTTT	CASSPGGSNQPQHF
TRBV5-1	TRBJ2-5	NA	13	NA	TGCGCCAGCAGCGACCAGGGGCAAGAGACCCAGTACTTC	CASSDQGQETQYF
TRBV5-1	TRBJ1-1	NA	14	TRBD1	TGCGCCAGCAGCATACTGACAGGGCACACTGAAGCTTTCTTT	CASSILTGHTEAFF
TRBV5-8	TRBJ1-6	NA	16	NA	TGTGCCAGCCGATCCCCCTCGGTTGCCTATAATTCACCCCTCCACTTT	CASRSPSVAYNSPLHF
TRBV5-6	TRBJ2-7	NA	15	NA	TGTGCCAGCAGCTACGTGGGGCTTGGCAGTTACGAGCAGTACTTC	CASSYVGLGSYEQYF
TRBV6-1	TRBJ2-5	NA	13	NA	TGTGCCAGCAGCGGACTAAATTCGGAGACCCAGTACTTC	CASSGLNSETQYF
TRBV6-1	TRBJ1-5	NA	15	TRBD1	TGTGCCAGCCACAGGGGGCTCCTCTTCAATCAGCCCCAGCATTTT	CASHRGLLFNQPQHF
TRBV7-9	TRBJ1-1	NA	13	NA	TGTGCCAGTACAATCGAGGAGGGGACCGAAGCTTTCTTT	CASTIEEGTEAFF
TRBV6-6	TRBJ1-4	NA	13	NA	TGTGCCAGCAGTTTAAACAGGAAGGAGGGACTGTTTTTT	CASSLNRKEGLFF
TRBV19	TRBJ2-7	NA	15	TRBD2	TGTGCCAGTAGTATACGGACTAGCGGGGTTTACGAGCAGTACTTC	CASSIRTSGVYEQYF
TRBV7-2	TRBJ2-5	NA	19	TRBD2	TGTGCCAGCAGCTTAGAGGCTAGCGGGGGGGGTCTGGTTCGGGAGACCCAGTACTTC	CASSLEASGGGLVRETQYF
TRBV6-6	TRBJ2-1	NA	15	NA	TGTGCCAGCGCGCCCTCCCACAGGGACTACAATGAGCAGTTCTTC	CASAPSHRDYNEQFF
TRBV7-6	TRBJ2-5	NA	15	TRBD2	TGTGCCAGCAGCTTAGGTGGGGGGAGGGATCCGACCCAGTACTTC	CASSLGGGRDPTQYF
TRBV2	TRBJ2-2	few	14	NA	TGTGCCAGCAGTGATCTCCAGGCATACGGGGAGCTGTTTTTT	CASSDLQAYGELFF
TRBV2	TRBJ1-1	NA	20	TRBD1	TGTGCCAGAAGAACGTCGGGACAGGGTCGGATAGTTGGTATTGGGACTGAAGCTTTCTTT	CARRTSGQGRIVGIGTEAFF
TRBV6-1	TRBJ1-3	NA	15	NA	TGTGCCAGCCGGGGGGGAGAGGGGCCTGGAAACACCATATATTTT	CASRGGEGPGNTIYF
TRBV9	TRBJ2-1	few	16	TRBD1	TGTGCCAGCAGCGCAAGACAGGGAAGCTCCTACAATGAGCAGTTCTTC	CASSARQGSSYNEQFF
TRBV4-2	TRBJ1-6	NA	17	NA	TGTGCCAGCAGCCAAGATTGGGACAAATCCTATAATTCACCCCTCCACTTT	CASSQDWDKSYNSPLHF
TRBV18	TRBJ2-7	NA	15	NA	TGTGCCAGCTCACCGCTTCCCCAGGGCTCCTACGAGCAGTACTTC	CASSPLPQGSYEQYF
TRBV27	TRBJ1-4	once	15	NA	TGTGCCAGCAGTTCCCGGGGAGCGACTAATGAAAAACTGTTTTTT	CASSSRGATNEKLFF
TRBV2	TRBJ2-5	NA	15	NA	TGTGCCAGCAGTGAAGGGGTACTCGGAGTAGAGACCCAGTACTTC	CASSEGVLGVETQYF
TRBV23-1	TRBJ2-2	NA	18	NA	TGCGCCAGCAGTCAATTGGTCAGGATCCCAAAAGTCACCGGGGAGCTGTTTTTT	CASSQLVRIPKVTGELFF
TRBV2	TRBJ2-3	NA	15	NA	TGTGCCAGCAGTGAAGCGCTTCGTGAGGCAGATACGCAGTATTTT	CASSEALREADTQYF
TRBV4-1	TRBJ1-1	NA	14	NA	TGCGCCAGCAGCCAAGTGCCCTGGGGGGTTGAAGCTTTCTTT	CASSQVPWGVEAFF
TRBV30	TRBJ1-4	few	12	TRBD1	TGTGCCTGTCAGACAGGGAATGAAAAACTGTTTTTT	CACQTGNEKLFF
TRBV11-2	TRBJ2-5	NA	17	TRBD1	TGTGCCAGCAGCCGCCGAGGGGACAGGGGGTATCAAGAGACCCAGTACTTC	CASSRRGDRGYQETQYF
TRBV14	TRBJ2-7	NA	12	NA	TGTGCCAGCAGCCAAGATATCTACGAGCAGTACTTC	CASSQDIYEQYF
TRBV11-3	TRBJ2-1	NA	15	NA	TGTGCCAGCAGCCCAGATGGCAGCTCCTACAATGAGCAGTTCTTC	CASSPDGSSYNEQFF
TRBV5-1	TRBJ2-3	NA	16	TRBD2	TGCGCCAGCAGCTTGGAACCCTCAGCGGGGGCAAATACGCAGTATTTT	CASSLEPSAGANTQYF
TRBV7-9	TRBJ1-2	NA	14	NA	TGTGCCAGCAGCTCTATCAAGGGCAGGGTTGTTTACACCTTC	CASSSIKGRVVYTF